These 14 T cell receptor beta chains came from one sample sequenced in a study of shared clonotypes between healthy human individuals. Clones were sequenced by immunoSEQ multiplex PCR, and TCRdb holds only the in-frame ones, with some missing. The sample holds 600,000 to 700,000 clones, around four fifths seen once. The specimen was memory CD4+ T cells sorted from blood. As to subset: CD45RA-negative fraction. The origin of the receptors is a woman in her thirties in good health.

The chain carries TRBV7-3 and TRBJ2-2; 8 nucleotides match TRBD2. V was clipped by 2 bases and J by 3 bases; unmatched bases: 5. Per germline, CDR1 SGHTA and CDR2 FQGTGA. This CDR3 is 16 amino acids long. The CDR3 sequence: CASSLDGRAHTGELFF. Written as DNA, the CDR3 is TGTGCCAGCAGCTTAGACGGGAGGGCCCACACCGGGGAGCTGTTTTTT.

A single count supports this clone. The rearrangement uses TRBV9 and TRBJ1-3, with 8 bases identical to TRBD1. Germline trimming cut 3 bases from V and 0 bases from J; bases unmatched to any gene: 11. This CDR3 region has 18 residues. The germline V gene has CDR1 SGDLS and CDR2 YYNGEE. Here the CDR3 DNA reads TGTGCCAGCAGCGGCGGACAGGGCAGGCGTTACTCTGGAAACACCATATATTTT. As protein: CASSGGQGRRYSGNTIYF.

The chain couples TRBV7-8 to TRBJ1-1; TRBD1 agrees at 8 bases. Trimming cost V 3 bases and J 5 bases; bases outside gene matches: 11. The CDR3 runs 16 residues. CDR1 is SGHVS and CDR2 is FQNEAQ in the germline V gene. The chain's CDR3 is CASSFPTGVHVTEAFF. The CDR3 nucleotides are TGTGCCAGCAGCTTCCCGACAGGGGTTCATGTAACTGAAGCTTTCTTT.

V usage is TRBV2 and J usage is TRBJ2-2; unclear D gene. The ends were cut back, 1 base at V and 3 bases at J, with 6 bases in the middle. This CDR3 contains 14 residues. Germline CDR1 SNHLY, CDR2 FYNNEI. In nucleotides, the CDR3 is TGTGCCAGCAGTGAAGGCAGATACACCGGGGAGCTGTTTTTT. It is translated as CASSEGRYTGELFF. Drawing the rest from reference TRBV2 and TRBJ2-2, the complete variable domain is EPEVTQTPSHQVTQMGQEVILRCVPISNHLYFYWYRQILGQKVEFLVSFYNNEISEKSEIFDDQFSVERPDGSNFTLKIRSTKLEDSAMYFCASSEGRYTGELFFGEGSRLTVL.

The chain uses TRBV19 and TRBJ2-5, with no clear D. Germline lookup yields CDR1 LNHDA and CDR2 SQIVND (reference sequence). Trimming pared 9 bases from V and 0 bases from J, leaving 14 bases between. This CDR3 spans 14 amino acids. The CDR3 loop is CASKRTVYQETQYF. The CDR3 DNA is TGTGCCAGCAAACGGACCGTTTACCAAGAGACCCAGTACTTC.

V is TRBV13 and J is TRBJ1-6, with TRBD1 matching 8 bases. The junction had 9 bases not matched to a gene; V was cut back by 5 bases and J by 9 bases. From germline, CDR1 is PRHDT and CDR2 FYEKMQ (reference sequence). CDR3 length: 15 amino acids. CDR3: CASSAVQGVGSPLHF. The CDR3 nucleotides read TGTGCCAGCAGCGCCGTACAGGGGGTGGGTTCACCCCTCCACTTT. Using reference TRBV13 and TRBJ1-6 for the parts outside the CDR3, the full variable domain is AAGVIQSPRHLIKEKRETATLKCYPIPRHDTVYWYQQGPGQDPQFLISFYEKMQSDKGSIPDRFSAQQFSDYHSELNMSSLELGDSALYFCASSAVQGVGSPLHFGNGTRLTVT.

This rearrangement joins TRBV13 to TRBJ1-4; D is perhaps TRBD1 (5 bases). V dropped 3 bases and J dropped 5 bases, with 10 bases sitting between them. Germline CDR1 PRHDT, CDR2 FYEKMQ (reference sequence). The CDR3 length is 14 residues. The CDR3 loop is CASSFKGSNEKLFF. The CDR3 DNA reads TGTGCCAGCAGCTTTAAGGGGTCGAATGAAAAACTGTTTTTT.

The chain combines TRBV10-3 with TRBJ2-7; perhaps TRBD1 as D (6 bases). This CDR3 spans 15 amino acids. The germline V and J ends were trimmed by 2 bases and 6 bases, with 17 bases remaining between them. Germline CDR1 reads ENHRY; CDR2 reads SYGVKD. The CDR3 DNA is TGTGCCATCAGTGAGCGAGGGGGTGTCCGGTCCGAGCAGTACTTC. This sequence encodes CAISERGGVRSEQYF.

This chain uses TRBV19 with TRBJ1-5; D remains unclear. The CDR3 runs to 16 residues. Germline V gene lookup returns CDR1 LNHDA and CDR2 SQIVND (reference sequence). The V and J ends lost 1 base and 3 bases respectively, with 13 bases between them. The CDR3 bases are TGTGCCAGTAGTATAGCCTTGGTAATAGACAATCAGCCCCAGCATTTT. As protein: CASSIALVIDNQPQHF.

J is TRBJ2-7 and V is TRBV15, with 8 bases identical to TRBD2. After removal of 5 bases from V and 1 base from J, the junction contained 7 bases not matched to a gene. Germline loops: CDR1 LNHNV, CDR2 YYDKDF (reference sequence). This CDR3 is built from 15 residues. CDR3 DNA: TGTGCCACCAGCGGAGCGGGAGACCTATCCTACGAGCAGTACTTC. Amino acid sequence: CATSGAGDLSYEQYF.

This clone was recorded a few times. The V and J genes are TRBV6-5 and TRBJ2-7, with 7 nucleotides matching TRBD1. V gave up 4 bases and J gave up 7 bases; unmatched junction bases: 13. There are 15 residues in the CDR3. Germline assignment: CDR1 MNHEY and CDR2 SVGAGI. This CDR3 is CASSLTMDRKGEQYF. CDR3 coding DNA: TGTGCCAGCAGTTTAACCATGGACAGGAAGGGAGAGCAGTACTTC.

The rearrangement links TRBV5-1 to TRBJ2-7, with D tentatively TRBD2 (6 bases). This CDR3 has 14 amino acids. The V gene's germline CDR1 is SGHRS and CDR2 YFSETQ. V lost 1 base and J lost 3, with 11 bases in between. CDR3 amino acids: CASSLRGSGYEQYF. CDR3 in DNA: TGCGCCAGCAGCTTGAGAGGTAGCGGCTACGAGCAGTACTTC.

The V and J genes are TRBV28 and TRBJ1-3; D ambiguous. Germline CDR1 and CDR2: MDHEN and SYDVKM. The CDR3 covers 15 residues. V lost 7 bases, J lost 2 bases, and 15 bases lay in between. Here the CDR3 reads CASTLPGFPGNTIYF. The CDR3 nucleotides read TGTGCCAGCACCCTTCCGGGGTTCCCTGGAAACACCATATATTTT.

This clone was seen only a few times. The chain couples TRBV5-1 to TRBJ2-2; D might be TRBD2 (5 bases). There are 16 residues in the CDR3. The germline gives CDR1 SGHRS, CDR2 YFSETQ. V was shortened by 4 bases and J by 5 bases, with 18 bases between the two germline ends. CDR3 protein: CASSPGLTEGTGELFF. The CDR3, as DNA: TGCGCCAGCAGCCCTGGACTCACAGAAGGGACCGGGGAGCTGTTTTTT.